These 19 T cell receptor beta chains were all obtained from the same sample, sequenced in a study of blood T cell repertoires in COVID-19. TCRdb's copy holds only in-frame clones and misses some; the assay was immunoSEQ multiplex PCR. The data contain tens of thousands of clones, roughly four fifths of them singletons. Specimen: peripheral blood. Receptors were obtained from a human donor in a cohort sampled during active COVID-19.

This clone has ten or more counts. The CDR3 region is CASSLGLAYEQYF. The CDR3, as DNA: TGTGCCAGCAGCTTGGGACTAGCATACGAGCAGTACTTC. The rearrangement joins TRBV11-3 to TRBJ2-7, with TRBD2 matching over 9 bases. The germline V gene encodes CDR1 SGHNT and CDR2 YENEEA. This CDR3 spans 13 amino acids. J lost 4 bases, V lost 3 bases, and 1 base had no gene match. The full variable domain, its missing parts supplied by reference TRBV11-3 and TRBJ2-7, is EAGVVQSPRYKIIEKKQPVAFWCNPISGHNTLYWYLQNLGQGPELLIRYENEEAVDDSQLPKDRFSAERLKGVDSTLKIQPAELGDSAVYLCASSLGLAYEQYFGPGTRLTVT.

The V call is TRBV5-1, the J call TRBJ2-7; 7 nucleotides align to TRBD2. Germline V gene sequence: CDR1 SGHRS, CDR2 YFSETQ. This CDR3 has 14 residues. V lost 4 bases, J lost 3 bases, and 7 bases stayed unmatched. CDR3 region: CASSTGTTNYEQYF. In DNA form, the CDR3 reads TGCGCCAGCAGCACCGGGACTACCAACTACGAGCAGTACTTC.

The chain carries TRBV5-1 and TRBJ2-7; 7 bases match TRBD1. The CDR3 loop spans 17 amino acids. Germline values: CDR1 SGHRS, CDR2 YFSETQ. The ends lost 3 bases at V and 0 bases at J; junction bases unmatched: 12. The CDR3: CASSSNPLQGSSYEQYF. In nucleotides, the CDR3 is TGCGCCAGCAGCTCAAACCCTTTACAGGGGAGCTCCTACGAGCAGTACTTC.

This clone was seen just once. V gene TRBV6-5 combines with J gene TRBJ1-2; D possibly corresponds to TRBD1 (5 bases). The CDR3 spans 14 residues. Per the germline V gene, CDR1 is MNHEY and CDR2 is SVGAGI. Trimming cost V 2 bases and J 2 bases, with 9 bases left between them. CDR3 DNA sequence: TGTGCCAGCAGTTACCAGAAGGGGAACTATGGCTACACCTTC. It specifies CASSYQKGNYGYTF.

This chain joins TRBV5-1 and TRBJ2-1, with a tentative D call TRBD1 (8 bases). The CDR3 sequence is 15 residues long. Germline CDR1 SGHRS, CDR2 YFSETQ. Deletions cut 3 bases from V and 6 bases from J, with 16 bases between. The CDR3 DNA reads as TGCGCCAGCAGCTGGGGGGGACAGGCGGGCAATGAGCAGTTCTTC. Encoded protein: CASSWGGQAGNEQFF.

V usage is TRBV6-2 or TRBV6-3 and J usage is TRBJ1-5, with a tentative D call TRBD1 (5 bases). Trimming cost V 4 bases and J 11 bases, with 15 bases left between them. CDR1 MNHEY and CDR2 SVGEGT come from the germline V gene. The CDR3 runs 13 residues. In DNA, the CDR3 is TGTGCCAGCAGTTCCAGGGTGTACGCGTCCCAGCATTTT. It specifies CASSSRVYASQHF.

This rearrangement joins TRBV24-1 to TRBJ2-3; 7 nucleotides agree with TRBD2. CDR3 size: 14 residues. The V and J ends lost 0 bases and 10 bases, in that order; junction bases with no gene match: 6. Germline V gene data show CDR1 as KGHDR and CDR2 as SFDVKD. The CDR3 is CATSDLTGGRAQYF. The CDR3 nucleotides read TGTGCCACCAGTGATTTGACCGGGGGGAGGGCGCAGTATTTT.

CDR3 DNA: TGTGCCAGTCGGGGGTACGGAGGGGCAGATACGCAGTATTTT. This codes for CASRGYGGADTQYF. The gene calls are TRBV9 and TRBJ2-3; D is perhaps TRBD2 (6 bases). The CDR3 runs 14 residues. Germline V gives CDR1 SGDLS, CDR2 YYNGEE. V lost 8 bases and J 4 bases, leaving 17 bases between the germline ends.

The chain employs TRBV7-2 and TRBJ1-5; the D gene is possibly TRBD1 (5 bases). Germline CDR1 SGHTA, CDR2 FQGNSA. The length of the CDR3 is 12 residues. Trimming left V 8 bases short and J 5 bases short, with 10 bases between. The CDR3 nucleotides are TGTGCCAGCGCCCTAGGGGATCAGCCCCAGCATTTT. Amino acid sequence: CASALGDQPQHF.

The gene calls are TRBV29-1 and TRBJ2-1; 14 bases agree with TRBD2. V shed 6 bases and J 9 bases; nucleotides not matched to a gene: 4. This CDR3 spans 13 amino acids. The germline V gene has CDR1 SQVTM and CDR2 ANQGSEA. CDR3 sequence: CSVGTSGSSEQFF. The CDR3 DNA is TGCAGCGTAGGGACTAGCGGGAGCAGTGAGCAGTTCTTC.

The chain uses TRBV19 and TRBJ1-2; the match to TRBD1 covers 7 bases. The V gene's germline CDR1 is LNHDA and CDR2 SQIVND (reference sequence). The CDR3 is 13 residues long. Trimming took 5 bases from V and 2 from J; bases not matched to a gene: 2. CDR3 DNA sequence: TGTGCCAGTAGTCCGGGACAGAACTATGGCTACACCTTC. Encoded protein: CASSPGQNYGYTF.

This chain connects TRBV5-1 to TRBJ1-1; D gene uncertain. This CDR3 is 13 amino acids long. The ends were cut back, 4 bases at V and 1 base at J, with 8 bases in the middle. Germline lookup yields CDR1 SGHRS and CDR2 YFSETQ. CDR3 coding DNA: TGCGCCAGCAGCCGCGATCCGAACACTGAAGCTTTCTTT. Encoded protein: CASSRDPNTEAFF.

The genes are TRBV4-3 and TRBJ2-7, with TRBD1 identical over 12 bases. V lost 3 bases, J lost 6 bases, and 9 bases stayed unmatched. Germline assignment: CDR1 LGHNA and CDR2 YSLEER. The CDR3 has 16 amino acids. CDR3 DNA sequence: TGCGCCAGCAGCCACCGCGCCGGGACAGGGGGCTTCGAGCAGTACTTC. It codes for CASSHRAGTGGFEQYF.

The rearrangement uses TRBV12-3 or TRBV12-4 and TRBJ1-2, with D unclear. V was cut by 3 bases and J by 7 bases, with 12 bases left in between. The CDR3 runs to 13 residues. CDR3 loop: CASSLRAVGGYTF. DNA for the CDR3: TGTGCCAGCAGTTTGCGAGCTGTCGGTGGCTACACCTTC.

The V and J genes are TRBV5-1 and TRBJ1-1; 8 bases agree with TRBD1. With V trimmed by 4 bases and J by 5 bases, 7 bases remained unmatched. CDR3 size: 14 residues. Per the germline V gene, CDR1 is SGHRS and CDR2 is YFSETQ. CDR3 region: CASSPQDRETEAFF. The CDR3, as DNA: TGCGCCAGCAGCCCCCAGGACAGGGAGACTGAAGCTTTCTTT.

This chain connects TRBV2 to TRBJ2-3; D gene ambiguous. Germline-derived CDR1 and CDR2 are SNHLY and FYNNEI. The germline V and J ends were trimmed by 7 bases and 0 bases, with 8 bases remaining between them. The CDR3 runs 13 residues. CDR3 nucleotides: TGTGCCAGCAAACAGATTAGCACAGATACGCAGTATTTT. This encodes CASKQISTDTQYF.

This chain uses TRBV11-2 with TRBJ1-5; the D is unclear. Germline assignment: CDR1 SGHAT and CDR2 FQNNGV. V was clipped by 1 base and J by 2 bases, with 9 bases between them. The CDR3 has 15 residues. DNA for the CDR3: TGTGCCAGCAGCTTAGGAGGGTCACGCAATCAGCCCCAGCATTTT. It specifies CASSLGGSRNQPQHF. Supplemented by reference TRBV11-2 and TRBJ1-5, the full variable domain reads EAGVAQSPRYKIIEKRQSVAFWCNPISGHATLYWYQQILGQGPKLLIQFQNNGVVDDSQLPKDRFSAERLKGVDSTLKIQPAKLEDSAVYLCASSLGGSRNQPQHFGDGTRLSIL.

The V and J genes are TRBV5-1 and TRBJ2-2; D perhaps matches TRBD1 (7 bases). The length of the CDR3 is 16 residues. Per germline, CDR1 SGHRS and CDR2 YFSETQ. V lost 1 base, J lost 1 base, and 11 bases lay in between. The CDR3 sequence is CASSLRGTVNTGELFF. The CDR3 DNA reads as TGCGCCAGCAGCTTGCGGGGGACAGTGAACACCGGGGAGCTGTTTTTT.

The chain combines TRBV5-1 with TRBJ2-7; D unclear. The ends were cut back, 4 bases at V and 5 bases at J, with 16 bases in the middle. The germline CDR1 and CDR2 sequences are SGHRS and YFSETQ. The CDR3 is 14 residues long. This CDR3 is CASSQPGPVHEQYF. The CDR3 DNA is TGCGCCAGCAGCCAACCGGGTCCAGTCCACGAGCAGTACTTC.